The clone carrying this TCR beta chain was seen a handful of times. These data belong to a study of blood T cell repertoires in COVID-19. Study-wide background: Sources were T cells, B-cell-depleted T cells, or PBMCs; the material itself was cDNA or gDNA.

The CDR3 runs 15 residues. Per germline, CDR1 SNHLY and CDR2 FYNNEI. Trimming shortened V by 6 bases and J by 0 bases, and 9 bases separated the two germline ends. Per the study methods: Nucleated cell number was recorded as an estimate derived from reference gene primer amplification. The table came from immunoSEQ multiplex PCR; TCRdb's copy has only in-frame clones and leaves some out. The DNA gave D and trimming, while V, J and clone size come from that table. The top ten hold 13% of the sample, which has hundreds of thousands of clones, around nine tenths seen once. Patients of the Seattle cohort, enrolled during active infection, were followed longitudinally.

The sample comprised peripheral blood. The source is a woman in her 70s with COVID-19, enrolled during active disease. This rearrangement joins TRBV2 to TRBJ2-6, with TRBD1 as a possible D gene (6 bases). In DNA form, the CDR3 reads TGTGCCAGCAGGAAGACAGGCTCTGGGGCCAACGTCCTGACTTTC. It encodes CASRKTGSGANVLTF.